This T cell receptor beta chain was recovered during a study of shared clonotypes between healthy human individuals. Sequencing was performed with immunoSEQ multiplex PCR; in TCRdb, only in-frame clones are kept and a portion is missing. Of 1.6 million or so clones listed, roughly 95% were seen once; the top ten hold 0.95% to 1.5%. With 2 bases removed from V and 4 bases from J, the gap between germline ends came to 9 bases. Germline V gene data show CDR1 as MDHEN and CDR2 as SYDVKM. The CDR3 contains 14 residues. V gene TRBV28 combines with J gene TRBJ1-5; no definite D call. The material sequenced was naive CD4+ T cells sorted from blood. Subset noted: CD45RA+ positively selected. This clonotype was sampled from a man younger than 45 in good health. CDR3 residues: CASSLAGLNQPQHF. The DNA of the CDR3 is TGTGCCAGCAGTTTAGCGGGCTTGAATCAGCCCCAGCATTTT. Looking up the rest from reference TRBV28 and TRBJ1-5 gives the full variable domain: DVKVTQSSRYLVKRTGEKVFLECVQDMDHENMFWYRQDPGLGLRLIYFSYDVKMKEKGDIPEGYSVSREKKERFSLILESASTNQTSMYLCASSLAGLNQPQHFGDGTRLSIL.